The 2 T cell receptor beta chains below come from one sample, sequenced in a study of cytomegalovirus exposure and HLA in healthy donors. 13 Jbeta primers and 60 Vbeta primers were used for the PCR. Repertoires were generated with immunoSEQ multiplex PCR, while TCRdb's copy carries only in-frame clones and drops some. There are approximately 70,000 clones in the sample; under 80% occur only once, and 14% lies in the top ten. Sequencing was performed on PBMCs. All receptors come from a male donor in good health and CMV-seropositive.

The chain employs TRBV15 and TRBJ2-3; D gene uncertain. This CDR3 spans 16 amino acids. Germline V CDR1 and CDR2: LNHNV, YYDKDF (reference sequence). V lost 0 bases, J lost 2 bases, and 12 bases lay in between. The CDR3 DNA reads TGTGCCACCAGCAGAGAGGCGAGGCCCTCCACAGATACGCAGTATTTT. It yields the protein CATSREARPSTDTQYF.

The V and J genes are TRBV2 and TRBJ1-2, with D hard to call. The germline gives CDR1 SNHLY, CDR2 FYNNEI. The V end lost 4 bases, the J end lost 1 base, and 7 bases lay between the germline ends. The CDR3 runs 13 residues. The CDR3 bases are TGTGCCAGCAGTGGGCTGATTAACTATGGCTACACCTTC. Encoded protein: CASSGLINYGYTF.